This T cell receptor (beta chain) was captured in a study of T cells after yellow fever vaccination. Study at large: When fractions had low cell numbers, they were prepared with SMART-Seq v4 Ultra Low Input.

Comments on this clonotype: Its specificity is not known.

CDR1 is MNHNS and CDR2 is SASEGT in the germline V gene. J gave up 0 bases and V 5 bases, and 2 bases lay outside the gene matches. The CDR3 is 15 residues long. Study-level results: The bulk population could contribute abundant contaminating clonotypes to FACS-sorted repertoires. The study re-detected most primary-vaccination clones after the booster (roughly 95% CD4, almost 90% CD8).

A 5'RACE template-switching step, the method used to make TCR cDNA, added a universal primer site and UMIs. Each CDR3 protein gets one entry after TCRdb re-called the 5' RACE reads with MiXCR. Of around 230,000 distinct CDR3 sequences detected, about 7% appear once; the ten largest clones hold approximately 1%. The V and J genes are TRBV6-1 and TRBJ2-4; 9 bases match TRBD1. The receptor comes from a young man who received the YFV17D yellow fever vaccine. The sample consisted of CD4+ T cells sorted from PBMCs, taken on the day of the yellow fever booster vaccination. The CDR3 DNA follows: TGTGCCAGCAGTCGGGACAGGGTAGCCAAAAACATTCAGTACTTC. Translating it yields CASSRDRVAKNIQYF.